The clone carrying this T cell receptor (beta chain) was recorded a few times. Antigen unknown. The donors, healthy adults who were HIV-negative, had experienced no recent acute infections or vaccinations. Each subset's genomic DNA was shared equally among a number of immunoSEQ plates. Profiling relied on immunoSEQ multiplex PCR, and the TCRdb table lists in-frame clones only, not all of them. In the table there are under 750,000 clones, 72% of which are singletons. This sample was included in a study of shared clonotypes between healthy human individuals. Study-wide results and limits: Naive subsets generally had larger estimated richness than memory subsets.

This clonotype was obtained from a woman in her 30s in good health. Sequencing was performed on memory CD4+ T cells sorted from blood. Subset described: CD45RA-negative fraction.

The CDR3 DNA follows: TGCGCCAGCAGCTTGACAGGTAGCGGGAGTTACAATGAGCAGTTCTTC. This translates into CASSLTGSGSYNEQFF. The rearrangement uses TRBV5-1 and TRBJ2-1, with 9 bases matching TRBD2. Unmatched junction bases numbered 6, after V lost 1 base and J lost 4 bases. The CDR3 is 16 residues long. The V gene's germline CDR1 is SGHRS and CDR2 YFSETQ.